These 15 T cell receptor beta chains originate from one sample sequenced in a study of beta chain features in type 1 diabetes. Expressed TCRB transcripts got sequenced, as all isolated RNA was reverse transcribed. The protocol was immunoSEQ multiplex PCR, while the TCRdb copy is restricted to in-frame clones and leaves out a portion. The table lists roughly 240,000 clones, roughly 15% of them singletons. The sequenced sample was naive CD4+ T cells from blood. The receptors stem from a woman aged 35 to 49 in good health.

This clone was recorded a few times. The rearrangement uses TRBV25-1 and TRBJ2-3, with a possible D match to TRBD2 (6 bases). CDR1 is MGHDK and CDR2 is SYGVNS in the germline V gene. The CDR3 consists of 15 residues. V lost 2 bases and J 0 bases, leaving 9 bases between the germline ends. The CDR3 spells CASSEAGPSTDTQYF. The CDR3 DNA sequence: TGTGCCAGCAGTGAAGCGGGGCCTAGCACAGATACGCAGTATTTT. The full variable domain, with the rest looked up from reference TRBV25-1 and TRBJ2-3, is EADIYQTPRYLVIGTGKKITLECSQTMGHDKMYWYQQDPGMELHLIHYSYGVNSTEKGDLSSESTVSRIRTEHFPLTLESARPSHTSQYLCASSEAGPSTDTQYFGPGTRLTVL.

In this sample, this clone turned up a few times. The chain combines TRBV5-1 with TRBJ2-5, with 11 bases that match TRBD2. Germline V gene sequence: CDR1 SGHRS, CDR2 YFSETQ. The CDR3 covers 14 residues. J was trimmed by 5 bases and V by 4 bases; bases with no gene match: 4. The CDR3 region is CASSAGTSGETQYF. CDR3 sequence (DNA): TGCGCCAGCAGCGCCGGGACTAGCGGTGAGACCCAGTACTTC.

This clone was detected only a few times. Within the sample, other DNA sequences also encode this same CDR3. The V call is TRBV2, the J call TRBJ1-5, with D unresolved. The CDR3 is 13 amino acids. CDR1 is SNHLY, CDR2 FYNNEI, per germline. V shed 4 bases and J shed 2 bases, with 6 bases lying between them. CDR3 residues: CASSVRGNQPQHF. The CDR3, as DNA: TGTGCCAGCAGTGTACGGGGCAATCAGCCCCAGCATTTT. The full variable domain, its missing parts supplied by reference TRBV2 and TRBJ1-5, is EPEVTQTPSHQVTQMGQEVILRCVPISNHLYFYWYRQILGQKVEFLVSFYNNEISEKSEIFDDQFSVERPDGSNFTLKIRSTKLEDSAMYFCASSVRGNQPQHFGDGTRLSIL.

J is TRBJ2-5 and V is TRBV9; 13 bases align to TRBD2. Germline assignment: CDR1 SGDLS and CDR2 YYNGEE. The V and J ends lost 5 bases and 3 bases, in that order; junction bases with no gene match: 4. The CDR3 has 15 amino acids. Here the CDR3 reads CASRRGLAGEETQYF. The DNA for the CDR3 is TGTGCCAGCAGAAGAGGACTAGCGGGGGAAGAGACCCAGTACTTC.

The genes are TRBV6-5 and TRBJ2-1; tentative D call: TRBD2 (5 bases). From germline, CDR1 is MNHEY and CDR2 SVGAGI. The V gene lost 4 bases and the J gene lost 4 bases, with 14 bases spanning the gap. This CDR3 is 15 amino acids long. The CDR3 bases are TGTGCCAGCAGTTTGACTATCACCTCATACAATGAGCAGTTCTTC. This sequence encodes CASSLTITSYNEQFF.

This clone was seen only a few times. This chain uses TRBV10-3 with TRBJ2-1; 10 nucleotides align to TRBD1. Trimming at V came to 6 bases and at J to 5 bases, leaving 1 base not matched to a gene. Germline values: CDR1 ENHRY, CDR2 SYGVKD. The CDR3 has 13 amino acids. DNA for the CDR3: TGTGCCATCAGAGGGACAGGGGACAATGAGCAGTTCTTC. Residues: CAIRGTGDNEQFF.

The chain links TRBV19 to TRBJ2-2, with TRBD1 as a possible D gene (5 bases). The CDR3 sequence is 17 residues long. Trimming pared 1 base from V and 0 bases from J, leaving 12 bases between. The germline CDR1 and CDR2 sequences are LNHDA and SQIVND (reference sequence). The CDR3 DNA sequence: TGTGCCAGTAGTATAGCCATCGACAGAGCGAACACCGGGGAGCTGTTTTTT. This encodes CASSIAIDRANTGELFF. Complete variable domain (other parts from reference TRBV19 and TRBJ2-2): DGGITQSPKYLFRKEGQNVTLSCEQNLNHDAMYWYRQDPGQGLRLIYYSQIVNDFQKGDIAEGYSVSREKKESFPLTVTSAQKNPTAFYLCASSIAIDRANTGELFFGEGSRLTVL.

CDR3 bases: TGTGCCAGCAGCTTGTCAGCGAGGGATGGCTACACCTTC. Translated: CASSLSARDGYTF. This sequence joins TRBV7-9 and TRBJ1-2, with D unresolved. V dropped 3 bases and J dropped 6 bases, with 11 bases sitting between them. CDR3 size: 13 residues. Looked up from germline, CDR1 is SEHNR and CDR2 is FQNEAQ (reference sequence).

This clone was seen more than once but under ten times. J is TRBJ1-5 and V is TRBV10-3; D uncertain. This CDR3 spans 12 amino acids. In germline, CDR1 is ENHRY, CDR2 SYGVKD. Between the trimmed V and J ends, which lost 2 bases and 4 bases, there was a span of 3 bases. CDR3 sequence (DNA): TGTGCCATCAGTGAGGAGAATCAGCCCCAGCATTTT. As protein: CAISEENQPQHF.

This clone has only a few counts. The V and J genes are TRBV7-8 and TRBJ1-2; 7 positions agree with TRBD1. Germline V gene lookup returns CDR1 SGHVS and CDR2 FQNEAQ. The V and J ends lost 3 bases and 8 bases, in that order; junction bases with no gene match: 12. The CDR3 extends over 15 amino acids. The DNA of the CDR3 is TGTGCCAGCAGCTTGGGTACAGGGGCCCTTCTGGGCTACACCTTC. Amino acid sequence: CASSLGTGALLGYTF.

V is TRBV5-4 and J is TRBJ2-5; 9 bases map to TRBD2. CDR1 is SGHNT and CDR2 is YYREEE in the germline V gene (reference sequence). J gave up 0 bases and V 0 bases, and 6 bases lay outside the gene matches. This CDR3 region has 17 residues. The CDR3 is CASSLGLASGNQETQYF. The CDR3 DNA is TGTGCCAGCAGCTTGGGTTTGGCTAGCGGGAACCAAGAGACCCAGTACTTC.

CDR3 sequence (DNA): TGCGCCAGCAGCTTGTATCTAGCGGGGGGCAGCTCCTACAATGAGCAGTTCTTC. Encoded protein: CASSLYLAGGSSYNEQFF. The genes are TRBV5-1 and TRBJ2-1; TRBD2 matches at 11 bases. This CDR3 spans 18 amino acids. Germline trimming cut 1 base from V and 0 bases from J; bases unmatched to any gene: 6. Germline CDR1 reads SGHRS; CDR2 reads YFSETQ.

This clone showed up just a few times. The CDR3 loop is CASSVGRGNNSPLHF. The CDR3 DNA sequence: TGTGCCAGCAGCGTGGGAAGGGGTAATAATTCACCCCTCCACTTT. The chain joins TRBV9 to TRBJ1-6, with a weak D call TRBD1 (5 bases). Trimming stripped 2 bases from V and 5 bases from J, with 11 bases between. CDR1 and CDR2 (germline): SGDLS, YYNGEE. CDR3 length equals 15 residues. The full variable domain, completed using reference TRBV9 and TRBJ1-6, is DSGVTQTPKHLITATGQRVTLRCSPRSGDLSVYWYQQSLDQGLQFLIQYYNGEERAKGNILERFSAQQFPDLHSELNLSSLELGDSALYFCASSVGRGNNSPLHFGNGTRLTVT.

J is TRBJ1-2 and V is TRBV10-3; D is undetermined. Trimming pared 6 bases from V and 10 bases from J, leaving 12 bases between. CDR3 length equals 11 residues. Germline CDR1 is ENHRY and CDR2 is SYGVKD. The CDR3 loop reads CAIRKEVDYTF. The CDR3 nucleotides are TGTGCCATCAGGAAGGAGGTCGACTACACCTTC.

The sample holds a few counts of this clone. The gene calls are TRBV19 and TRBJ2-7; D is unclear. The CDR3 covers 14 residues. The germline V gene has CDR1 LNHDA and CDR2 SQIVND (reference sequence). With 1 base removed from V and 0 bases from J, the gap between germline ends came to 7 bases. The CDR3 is CASSIGRSSYEQYF. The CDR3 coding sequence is TGTGCCAGTAGTATAGGTCGGAGCTCCTACGAGCAGTACTTC. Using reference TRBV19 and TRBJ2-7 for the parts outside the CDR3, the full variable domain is DGGITQSPKYLFRKEGQNVTLSCEQNLNHDAMYWYRQDPGQGLRLIYYSQIVNDFQKGDIAEGYSVSREKKESFPLTVTSAQKNPTAFYLCASSIGRSSYEQYFGPGTRLTVT.